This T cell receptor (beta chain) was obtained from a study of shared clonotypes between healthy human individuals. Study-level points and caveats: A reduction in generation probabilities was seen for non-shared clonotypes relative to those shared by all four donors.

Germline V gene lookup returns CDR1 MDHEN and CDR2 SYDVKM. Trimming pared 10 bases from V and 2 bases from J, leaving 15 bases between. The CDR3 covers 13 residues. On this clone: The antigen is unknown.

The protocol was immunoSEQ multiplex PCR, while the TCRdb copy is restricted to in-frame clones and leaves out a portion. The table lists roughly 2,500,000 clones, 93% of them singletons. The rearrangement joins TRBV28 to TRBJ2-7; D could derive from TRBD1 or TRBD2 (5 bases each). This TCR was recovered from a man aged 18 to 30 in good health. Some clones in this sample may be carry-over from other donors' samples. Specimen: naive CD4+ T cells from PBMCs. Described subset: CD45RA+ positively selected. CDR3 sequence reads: CATTGALTYEQYF. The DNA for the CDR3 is TGTGCCACCACCGGGGCCCTTACCTACGAGCAGTACTTC. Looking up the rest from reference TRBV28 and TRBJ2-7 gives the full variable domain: DVKVTQSSRYLVKRTGEKVFLECVQDMDHENMFWYRQDPGLGLRLIYFSYDVKMKEKGDIPEGYSVSREKKERFSLILESASTNQTSMYLCATTGALTYEQYFGPGTRLTVT.